The sample holds many counts of the clone carrying this T cell receptor (beta chain). No antigen is known for it. The CDR3 sequence is 15 residues long. Germline-derived CDR1 and CDR2 are MDHEN and SYDVKM. The junction had 9 bases not matched to a gene; V was cut back by 4 bases and J by 5 bases. The sample is drawn from a study of regulatory T cells in long-lasting Graves disease. Findings and limits, study-wide: Peripheral blood, not thyroid tissue, was the sole material studied. The sample size was small, and this may have reduced accuracy. Repertoires from persistent disease leaned toward TRBV28, TRBJ1-2 and TRBJ2-5. TCR diversity was lower in persistent Graves' patients (versus newly diagnosed ones).

Building the TCR beta libraries relied on iRepertoire HTBI primers, and CDR3 regions underwent Arm-PCR. From the multiplex PCR reads, TCRdb called clonotypes with MiXCR, one entry per CDR3 protein. The data hold fewer than 450,000 distinct CDR3 sequences, with roughly a quarter observed a single time. The time point was: persistent/refractory GD, antithyroid drugs over 5 years with positive TRAb. RNA isolated from PBMCs was used to make the TCR library. The specimen comprised peripheral blood mononuclear cells (PBMCs), sampled when the disease was refractory, from a patient treated with antithyroid drugs. This chain joins TRBV28 and TRBJ2-5; 8 bases align to TRBD2. The source of this sequence is a female donor with Graves disease. The CDR3 bases are TGTGCCAGCAGTTGGCGAAGCGGGAGTCTCGAGACCCAGTACTTC. Translation: CASSWRSGSLETQYF. The full variable domain, in which reference TRBV28 and TRBJ2-5 provide the parts outside the CDR3, is DVKVTQSSRYLVKRTGEKVFLECVQDMDHENMFWYRQDPGLGLRLIYFSYDVKMKEKGDIPEGYSVSREKKERFSLILESASTNQTSMYLCASSWRSGSLETQYFGPGTRLLVL.